Listed below are T cell receptor beta chains from one sample, sequenced in a study of follicular helper T cells after annual influenza vaccination. Generated by immunoSEQ multiplex PCR, the TCRdb table keeps only in-frame clones and is missing some. The sample consists of 15,000 or so clones, about 88% of them appearing once. The sequenced sample was CXCR5+ CD38- circulating T follicular helper cells from blood, obtained 7 days after influenza vaccination. Receptor source: an adult who received the influenza vaccine. CDR3s include the opening cysteine and the closing phenylalanine or tryptophan. D genes are given only for firm matches. Not all rows give a size; the values are once, few, many and, for expanded clones, a class.

v_gene: TRBV7-8; j_gene: TRBJ2-7; d_gene: TRBD2; len: 16; abundance: NA; CDR3aa: CASSRAGGGSGYEQYF; CDR3nt: TGTGCCAGCAGCCGGGCGGGCGGGGGGTCAGGATACGAGCAGTACTTC
v_gene: TRBV27; j_gene: TRBJ2-1; d_gene: NA; len: 12; abundance: NA; CDR3aa: CASKTGLGEQFF; CDR3nt: TGTGCCAGCAAGACGGGACTTGGCGAGCAGTTCTTC
v_gene: TRBV5-5; j_gene: TRBJ2-3; d_gene: TRBD2; len: 15; abundance: NA; CDR3aa: CASSSLAGVTDTQYF; CDR3nt: TGTGCCAGCAGCTCTCTAGCGGGAGTGACAGATACGCAGTATTTT
v_gene: TRBV5-3; j_gene: TRBJ1-1; d_gene: NA; len: 15; abundance: NA; CDR3aa: CARSLPRSKNTEAFF; CDR3nt: TGTGCCAGAAGCTTACCAAGGAGTAAAAACACTGAAGCTTTCTTT
v_gene: TRBV18; j_gene: TRBJ2-7; d_gene: NA; len: 12; abundance: NA; CDR3aa: CASSPSSYEQYF; CDR3nt: TGTGCCAGCTCACCATCGTCCTACGAGCAGTACTTC
v_gene: TRBV5-1; j_gene: TRBJ2-6; d_gene: NA; len: 17; abundance: NA; CDR3aa: CASSLVAQSSGANVLTF; CDR3nt: TGCGCCAGCAGCTTGGTCGCACAGAGCTCTGGGGCCAACGTCCTGACTTTC
v_gene: TRBV28; j_gene: TRBJ1-2; d_gene: NA; len: 12; abundance: NA; CDR3aa: CASSLLTDGYTF; CDR3nt: TGTGCCAGCAGTTTATTAACAGATGGCTACACCTTC
v_gene: TRBV18; j_gene: TRBJ1-4; d_gene: TRBD1; len: 16; abundance: NA; CDR3aa: CASSPRVGQGREKLFF; CDR3nt: TGTGCCAGCTCACCCCGCGTAGGACAGGGGCGCGAAAAACTGTTTTTT
v_gene: TRBV18; j_gene: TRBJ2-1; d_gene: TRBD1; len: 14; abundance: once; CDR3aa: CASSPNWDSNEQFF; CDR3nt: TGTGCCAGCTCACCCAACTGGGACAGCAATGAGCAGTTCTTC
v_gene: TRBV9; j_gene: TRBJ2-1; d_gene: TRBD2; len: 15; abundance: NA; CDR3aa: CASSVASGGGNEQFF; CDR3nt: TGTGCCAGCAGCGTAGCTAGCGGGGGGGGGAATGAGCAGTTCTTC
v_gene: TRBV7-3; j_gene: TRBJ2-2; d_gene: TRBD2; len: 16; abundance: NA; CDR3aa: CASSLSGGANTGELFF; CDR3nt: TGTGCCAGCAGCTTAAGCGGGGGGGCGAACACCGGGGAGCTGTTTTTT
v_gene: TRBV9; j_gene: TRBJ2-1; d_gene: NA; len: 18; abundance: NA; CDR3aa: CASSSPGGAAPAGNEQFF; CDR3nt: TGTGCCAGCAGCTCCCCAGGTGGGGCGGCCCCGGCCGGGAATGAGCAGTTCTTC
v_gene: TRBV7-8; j_gene: TRBJ1-5; d_gene: NA; len: 15; abundance: once; CDR3aa: CASSSRGGSNQPQHF; CDR3nt: TGTGCCAGCAGCTCTCGAGGTGGCAGCAATCAGCCCCAGCATTTT
v_gene: TRBV7-9; j_gene: TRBJ1-1; d_gene: NA; len: 15; abundance: NA; CDR3aa: CASSRGGRGRAEAFF; CDR3nt: TGTGCCAGCAGCCGTGGGGGCCGGGGAAGGGCTGAAGCTTTCTTT
v_gene: TRBV7-2; j_gene: TRBJ1-3; d_gene: TRBD1; len: 14; abundance: NA; CDR3aa: CASSRTGGRVTIYF; CDR3nt: TGTGCCAGCAGCCGGACAGGGGGGAGGGTCACCATATATTTT
v_gene: TRBV5-4; j_gene: TRBJ2-3; d_gene: TRBD2; len: 13; abundance: NA; CDR3aa: CASRGDSTDTQYF; CDR3nt: TGTGCCAGCCGGGGGGACAGCACAGATACGCAGTATTTT
v_gene: TRBV15; j_gene: TRBJ2-7; d_gene: TRBD1; len: 16; abundance: NA; CDR3aa: CATSPRDRRLAYEQYF; CDR3nt: TGTGCCACCAGCCCACGGGACAGGCGCCTGGCCTACGAGCAGTACTTC
v_gene: TRBV11-2; j_gene: TRBJ2-2; d_gene: NA; len: 16; abundance: NA; CDR3aa: CASSFQLRRSTGELFF; CDR3nt: TGTGCCAGCAGCTTCCAGCTAAGACGGAGCACCGGGGAGCTGTTTTTT
v_gene: TRBV11-2; j_gene: TRBJ2-2; d_gene: NA; len: 14; abundance: NA; CDR3aa: CASSLSVNTGELFF; CDR3nt: TGTGCCAGCAGCCTTAGTGTCAACACCGGGGAGCTGTTTTTT
v_gene: TRBV19; j_gene: TRBJ1-5; d_gene: NA; len: 16; abundance: NA; CDR3aa: CASSHRGLTFGQPQHF; CDR3nt: TGTGCCAGTAGTCATCGGGGGTTGACATTCGGGCAGCCCCAGCATTTT
v_gene: TRBV13; j_gene: TRBJ2-1; d_gene: TRBD2; len: 13; abundance: NA; CDR3aa: CASQGLAFDEQFF; CDR3nt: TGTGCCAGCCAGGGACTAGCATTCGATGAGCAGTTCTTC
v_gene: TRBV18; j_gene: TRBJ2-6; d_gene: NA; len: 15; abundance: NA; CDR3aa: CASSPRTTGANVLTF; CDR3nt: TGTGCCAGCTCACCTAGGACTACTGGGGCCAACGTCCTGACTTTC
v_gene: TRBV5-1; j_gene: TRBJ2-6; d_gene: TRBD1; len: 19; abundance: NA; CDR3aa: CASSYSGTGVLSGANVLTF; CDR3nt: TGCGCCAGCAGCTATTCCGGGACAGGGGTCCTCTCTGGGGCCAACGTCCTGACTTTC
v_gene: TRBV27; j_gene: TRBJ2-5; d_gene: NA; len: 14; abundance: NA; CDR3aa: CASSWSGNQETQYF; CDR3nt: TGTGCCAGCAGTTGGTCAGGGAACCAAGAGACCCAGTACTTC
v_gene: TRBV15; j_gene: TRBJ1-5; d_gene: NA; len: 14; abundance: NA; CDR3aa: CATSRAVSNQPQHF; CDR3nt: TGTGCCACCAGCAGAGCAGTGAGCAATCAGCCCCAGCATTTT
v_gene: TRBV18; j_gene: TRBJ2-4; d_gene: TRBD1; len: 16; abundance: NA; CDR3aa: CASSPNPGTAKNIQYF; CDR3nt: TGTGCCAGCTCGCCCAACCCCGGGACAGCGAAAAACATTCAGTACTTC
v_gene: TRBV6-6; j_gene: TRBJ2-7; d_gene: TRBD2; len: 16; abundance: NA; CDR3aa: CASSPGASGSGSEQYF; CDR3nt: TGTGCCAGCAGTCCCGGGGCTAGCGGGAGCGGAAGCGAGCAGTACTTC
v_gene: TRBV10-1; j_gene: TRBJ2-3; d_gene: TRBD1; len: 14; abundance: NA; CDR3aa: CATRQGQATDTQYF; CDR3nt: TGCGCCACGAGACAGGGTCAAGCCACAGATACGCAGTATTTT
v_gene: TRBV18; j_gene: TRBJ2-5; d_gene: NA; len: 14; abundance: once; CDR3aa: CASSRASDQETQYF; CDR3nt: TGTGCCAGCTCACGCGCGAGCGATCAAGAGACCCAGTACTTC
v_gene: TRBV4-2; j_gene: TRBJ2-7; d_gene: NA; len: 15; abundance: NA; CDR3aa: CASTSTRGASSEQYF; CDR3nt: TGTGCCAGCACCTCAACCAGGGGGGCTAGCTCCGAGCAGTACTTC
v_gene: TRBV18; j_gene: TRBJ1-4; d_gene: TRBD1; len: 16; abundance: NA; CDR3aa: CASSIYRDRNNEKLFF; CDR3nt: TGTGCCAGCTCAATATACCGGGACAGGAATAATGAAAAACTGTTTTTT
v_gene: TRBV5-1; j_gene: TRBJ2-1; d_gene: NA; len: 15; abundance: NA; CDR3aa: CASSQNAGAYNEQFF; CDR3nt: TGCGCCAGCAGCCAGAATGCGGGTGCCTACAATGAGCAGTTCTTC
v_gene: TRBV5-1; j_gene: TRBJ2-5; d_gene: TRBD2; len: 15; abundance: NA; CDR3aa: CASSSSGGRSETQYF; CDR3nt: TGCGCCAGCAGCTCCAGCGGGGGTAGGTCGGAGACCCAGTACTTC
v_gene: TRBV5-5; j_gene: TRBJ2-5; d_gene: NA; len: 15; abundance: NA; CDR3aa: CASSPPGAGGETQYF; CDR3nt: TGTGCCAGCAGCCCCCCAGGTGCGGGCGGGGAGACCCAGTACTTC
v_gene: TRBV15; j_gene: TRBJ2-2; d_gene: NA; len: 17; abundance: few; CDR3aa: CATSRGGLGGVGGELFF; CDR3nt: TGTGCCACCAGCAGAGGGGGGCTCGGCGGAGTAGGCGGGGAGCTGTTTTTT
v_gene: TRBV6-1; j_gene: TRBJ1-1; d_gene: TRBD1; len: 14; abundance: NA; CDR3aa: CASSERPRQGKAFF; CDR3nt: TGTGCCAGCAGTGAACGCCCTCGACAGGGCAAGGCTTTCTTT
v_gene: TRBV7-2; j_gene: TRBJ2-2; d_gene: NA; len: 15; abundance: NA; CDR3aa: CASSLSAVGHGELFF; CDR3nt: TGTGCCAGCAGCTTAAGCGCGGTGGGTCACGGGGAGCTGTTTTTT
v_gene: TRBV5-4; j_gene: TRBJ1-6; d_gene: TRBD1; len: 15; abundance: NA; CDR3aa: CASSLGGQYNSPLHF; CDR3nt: TGTGCCAGCAGCTTGGGGGGACAGTATAATTCACCCCTCCACTTT
v_gene: TRBV15; j_gene: TRBJ2-2; d_gene: NA; len: 16; abundance: NA; CDR3aa: CATSVESNRAFGELFF; CDR3nt: TGTGCCACCAGCGTCGAATCTAACAGGGCTTTCGGGGAGCTGTTTTTT
v_gene: TRBV6-1; j_gene: TRBJ2-7; d_gene: NA; len: 16; abundance: NA; CDR3aa: CASSVPLSGMSYEQYF; CDR3nt: TGTGCCAGCAGTGTTCCTCTTTCGGGGATGTCTTACGAGCAGTACTTC
v_gene: TRBV5-1; j_gene: TRBJ2-4; d_gene: NA; len: 14; abundance: NA; CDR3aa: CASSTGEAFNIQYF; CDR3nt: TGCGCCAGCAGCACAGGGGAGGCCTTTAACATTCAGTACTTC
v_gene: TRBV7-9; j_gene: TRBJ2-2; d_gene: NA; len: 16; abundance: NA; CDR3aa: CASRSPSGTFTGELFF; CDR3nt: TGTGCCAGCAGAAGCCCTTCCGGGACTTTCACCGGGGAGCTGTTTTTT
v_gene: TRBV7-8; j_gene: TRBJ2-3; d_gene: TRBD2; len: 16; abundance: NA; CDR3aa: CASAIFLSGNADTQYF; CDR3nt: TGTGCCAGCGCAATCTTCCTTAGCGGGAACGCAGATACGCAGTATTTT
v_gene: TRBV28; j_gene: TRBJ1-1; d_gene: NA; len: 16; abundance: NA; CDR3aa: CASSPPPTGRNTEAFF; CDR3nt: TGTGCCAGCAGTCCCCCCCCAACAGGGCGAAACACTGAAGCTTTCTTT
v_gene: TRBV30; j_gene: TRBJ2-5; d_gene: NA; len: 18; abundance: NA; CDR3aa: CAWNYEGGANLFQETQYF; CDR3nt: TGTGCCTGGAATTACGAGGGAGGAGCAAATCTGTTCCAAGAGACCCAGTACTTC
v_gene: TRBV2; j_gene: TRBJ2-1; d_gene: TRBD2; len: 14; abundance: NA; CDR3aa: CASRLAGMYNEQFF; CDR3nt: TGTGCCAGCAGGCTAGCGGGGATGTACAATGAGCAGTTCTTC
v_gene: TRBV18; j_gene: TRBJ2-2; d_gene: TRBD1; len: 15; abundance: NA; CDR3aa: CASSGGTGDTGELFF; CDR3nt: TGTGCCAGCTCCGGCGGGACAGGGGACACCGGGGAGCTGTTTTTT
v_gene: TRBV7-7; j_gene: TRBJ2-5; d_gene: NA; len: 14; abundance: NA; CDR3aa: CASSLAVGEETQYF; CDR3nt: TGTGCTAGCAGCTTAGCGGTAGGGGAAGAGACCCAGTACTTC
v_gene: TRBV2; j_gene: TRBJ1-3; d_gene: TRBD1; len: 14; abundance: NA; CDR3aa: CASKTGGSGNTIYF; CDR3nt: TGTGCCAGCAAGACAGGGGGCTCTGGAAACACCATATATTTT
v_gene: TRBV30; j_gene: TRBJ2-3; d_gene: TRBD2; len: 15; abundance: NA; CDR3aa: CAWSHSGGPEDTQYF; CDR3nt: TGTGCCTGGAGTCATAGCGGGGGGCCGGAAGATACGCAGTATTTT
v_gene: TRBV5-1; j_gene: TRBJ2-7; d_gene: TRBD1; len: 12; abundance: NA; CDR3aa: CASSQDRGTEYF; CDR3nt: TGCGCCAGCAGCCAGGACAGGGGGACTGAGTACTTC
v_gene: TRBV2; j_gene: TRBJ2-3; d_gene: NA; len: 15; abundance: NA; CDR3aa: CASSALGGTGNTQYF; CDR3nt: TGTGCCAGCAGTGCCCTTGGGGGCACGGGGAATACGCAGTATTTT
v_gene: TRBV7-2; j_gene: TRBJ2-5; d_gene: NA; len: 13; abundance: NA; CDR3aa: CASSPRTHQTQYF; CDR3nt: TGTGCCAGCAGCCCGAGGACTCACCAGACCCAGTACTTC